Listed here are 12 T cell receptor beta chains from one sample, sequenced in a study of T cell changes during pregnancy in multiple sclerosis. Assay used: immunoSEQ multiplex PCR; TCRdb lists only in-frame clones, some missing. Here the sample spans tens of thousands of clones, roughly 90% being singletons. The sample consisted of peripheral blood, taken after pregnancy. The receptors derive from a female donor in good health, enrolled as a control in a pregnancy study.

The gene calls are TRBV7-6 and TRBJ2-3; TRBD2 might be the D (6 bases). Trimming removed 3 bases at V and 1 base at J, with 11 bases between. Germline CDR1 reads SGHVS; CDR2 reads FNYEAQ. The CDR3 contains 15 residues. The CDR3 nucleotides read TGTGCCAGCAGCTTCGGAGGGGTTGGCACAGATACGCAGTATTTT. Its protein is CASSFGGVGTDTQYF.

The CDR3 loop is CASSLEWTEAFF. CDR3 bases: TGTGCCAGCAGCTTGGAGTGGACTGAAGCTTTCTTT. The chain recombines TRBV7-9 with TRBJ1-1; D is uncertain. The CDR3 covers 12 residues. V gave up 3 bases and J gave up 5 bases, with 7 bases separating them. Germline CDR1 SEHNR, CDR2 FQNEAQ (reference sequence). Together with reference TRBV7-9 and TRBJ1-1, the CDR3 gives the full variable domain: DTGVSQNPRHKITKRGQNVTFRCDPISEHNRLYWYRQTLGQGPEFLTYFQNEAQLEKSRLLSDRFSAERPKGSFSTLEIQRTEQGDSAMYLCASSLEWTEAFFGQGTRLTVV.

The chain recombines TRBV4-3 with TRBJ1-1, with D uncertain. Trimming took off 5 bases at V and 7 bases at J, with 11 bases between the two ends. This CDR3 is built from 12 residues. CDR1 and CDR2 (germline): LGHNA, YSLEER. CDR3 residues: CASSSGRGEAFF. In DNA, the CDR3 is TGCGCCAGCAGCTCTGGACGGGGTGAAGCTTTCTTT.

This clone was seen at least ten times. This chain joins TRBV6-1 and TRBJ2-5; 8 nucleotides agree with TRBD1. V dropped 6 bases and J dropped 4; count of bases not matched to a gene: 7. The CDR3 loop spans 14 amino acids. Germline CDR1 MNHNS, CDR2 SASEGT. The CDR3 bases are TGTGCCAGCAGCCTGAACAGGGGGTCAGAGACCCAGTACTTC. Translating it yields CASSLNRGSETQYF.

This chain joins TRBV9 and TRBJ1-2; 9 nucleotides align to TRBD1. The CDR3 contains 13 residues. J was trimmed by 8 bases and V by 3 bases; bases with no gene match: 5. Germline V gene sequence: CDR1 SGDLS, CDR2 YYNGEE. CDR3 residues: CASSAGTGIGYTF. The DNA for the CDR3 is TGTGCCAGCAGCGCAGGGACAGGGATCGGCTACACCTTC.

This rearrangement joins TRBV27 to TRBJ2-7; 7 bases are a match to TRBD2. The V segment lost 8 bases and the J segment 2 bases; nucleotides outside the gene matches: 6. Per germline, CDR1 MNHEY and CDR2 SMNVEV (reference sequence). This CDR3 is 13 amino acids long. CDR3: CASSRGLTYEQYF. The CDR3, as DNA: TGTGCCAGCTCCCGGGGACTAACCTACGAGCAGTACTTC.

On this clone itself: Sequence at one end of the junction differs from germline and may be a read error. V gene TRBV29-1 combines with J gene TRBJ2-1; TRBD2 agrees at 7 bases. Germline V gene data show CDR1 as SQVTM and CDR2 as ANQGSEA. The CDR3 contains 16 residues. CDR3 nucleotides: TGCAGCGTTGAAAGTAGCGGGCCCCCCTCCGACAATGAGCAGTTCTTC. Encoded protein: CSVESSGPPSDNEQFF.

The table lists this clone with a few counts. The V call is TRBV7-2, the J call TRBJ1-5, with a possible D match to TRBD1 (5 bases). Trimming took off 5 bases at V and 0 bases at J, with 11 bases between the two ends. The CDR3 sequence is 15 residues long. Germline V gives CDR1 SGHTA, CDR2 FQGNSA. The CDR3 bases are TGTGCCAGCAGCGCGGGGACGGATAGCAATCAGCCCCAGCATTTT. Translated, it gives CASSAGTDSNQPQHF.

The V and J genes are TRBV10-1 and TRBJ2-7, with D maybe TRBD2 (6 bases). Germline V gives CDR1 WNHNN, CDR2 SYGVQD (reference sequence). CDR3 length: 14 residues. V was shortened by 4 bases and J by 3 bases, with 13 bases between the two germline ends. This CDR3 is CASSGGRRGYEQYF. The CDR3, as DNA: TGCGCCAGCAGTGGGGGACGGCGGGGCTACGAGCAGTACTTC.

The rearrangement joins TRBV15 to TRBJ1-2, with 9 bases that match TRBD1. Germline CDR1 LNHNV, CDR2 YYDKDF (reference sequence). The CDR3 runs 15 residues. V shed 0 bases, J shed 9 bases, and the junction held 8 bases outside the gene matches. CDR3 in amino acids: CATSRDRGQGMRYTF. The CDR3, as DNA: TGTGCCACCAGCAGAGATAGAGGACAGGGGATGCGCTACACCTTC.

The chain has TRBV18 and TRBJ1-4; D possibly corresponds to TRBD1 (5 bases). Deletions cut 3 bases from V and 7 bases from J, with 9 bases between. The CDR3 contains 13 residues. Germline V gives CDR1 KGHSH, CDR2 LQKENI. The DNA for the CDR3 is TGTGCCAGCTCACCCTCGGGGGGTGAAAAACTGTTTTTT. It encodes CASSPSGGEKLFF.

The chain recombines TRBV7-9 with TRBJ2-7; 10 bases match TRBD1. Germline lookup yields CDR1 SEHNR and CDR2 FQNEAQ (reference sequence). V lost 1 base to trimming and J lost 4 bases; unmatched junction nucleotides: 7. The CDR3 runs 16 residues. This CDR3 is CASSLGQGARGYEQYF. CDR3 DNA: TGTGCCAGCAGCTTAGGACAGGGGGCAAGGGGGTACGAGCAGTACTTC.